In its sample, the clone carrying this T cell receptor beta chain was seen many times. What it recognizes is unknown. In germline, CDR1 is ENHRY, CDR2 SYGVKD. This CDR3 is 14 amino acids long. The V and J ends lost 6 bases and 2 bases, in that order; junction bases with no gene match: 3. This sample is part of a study of T-cell reconstitution after alpha-beta-depleted transplantation in children. Overall study results and limits: From surviving recipient T cells and thymic progenitors came the high day-60 TCRbeta diversity observed in some patients.

For TCRbeta, the library was prepared with unique molecular identifiers. TCRdb ran MiXCR on the PCR reads and lists one entry per CDR3 protein. This sample has 700,000 to 950,000 distinct CDR3 sequences, with around 17% found just once. This specimen was PBMCs, mostly from graft donor cells, taken 360 days after TCRalphabeta/CD19-depleted stem cell transplant. The TCR sequence derives from a male patient aged 10 to 17 who had a stem cell transplant for acute lymphoblastic leukemia, so the T cells may come from the graft donor. The chain links TRBV10-3 to TRBJ2-3, with 9 bases fitting TRBD2. CDR3 amino acids: CAIRREGSTDTQYF. The DNA of the CDR3 is TGTGCCATCAGGCGGGAGGGGTCCACAGATACGCAGTATTTT.